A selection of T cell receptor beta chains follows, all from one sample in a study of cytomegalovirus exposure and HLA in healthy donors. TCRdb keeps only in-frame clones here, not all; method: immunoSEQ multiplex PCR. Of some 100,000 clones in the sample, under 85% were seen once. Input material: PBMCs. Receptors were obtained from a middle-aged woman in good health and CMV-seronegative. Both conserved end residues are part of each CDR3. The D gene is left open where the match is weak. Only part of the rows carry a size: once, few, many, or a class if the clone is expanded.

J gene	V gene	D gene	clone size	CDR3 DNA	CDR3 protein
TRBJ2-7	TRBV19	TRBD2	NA	TGTGCCAGTAGTTCGGCTAGCGGGGACTACGAGCAGTACTTC	CASSSASGDYEQYF
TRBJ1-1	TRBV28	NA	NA	TGTGCCAGCAGTTTTCACAGACAGAACACTGAAGCTTTCTTT	CASSFHRQNTEAFF
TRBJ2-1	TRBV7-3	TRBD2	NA	TGTGCCAGCAGCTTCGTAGCGGGAGGGGACAATGAGCAGTTCTTC	CASSFVAGGDNEQFF
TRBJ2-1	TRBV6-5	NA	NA	TGTGCCAGCACCGCCGACAGGAGCTCCTACAATGGGCAGTTCTTC	CASTADRSSYNGQFF
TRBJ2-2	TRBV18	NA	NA	TGTGCCAGCTCGGCTAGAGACACCGGGGAGCTGTTTTTT	CASSARDTGELFF
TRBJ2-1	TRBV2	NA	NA	TGTGCCAGCAGTGGCGACAATGAGCAGTTCTTC	CASSGDNEQFF
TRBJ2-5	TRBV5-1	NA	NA	TGCGCCAGCAGCTTGGTGGGGAGGACGGACCAAGAGACCCAGTACTTC	CASSLVGRTDQETQYF
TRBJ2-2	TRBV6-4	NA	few	TGTGCCAGCAGTGACTCGACAGATAGCGGGGAGCTGTTTTTT	CASSDSTDSGELFF
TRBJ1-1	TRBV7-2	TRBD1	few	TGTGCCAGCAGCACGCATGGGACAGGGAACACTGAAGCTTTCTTT	CASSTHGTGNTEAFF
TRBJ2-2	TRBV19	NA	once	TGTGCCAGCAGATCAGGACAACTGAACACCGGGGAGCTGTTTTTT	CASRSGQLNTGELFF
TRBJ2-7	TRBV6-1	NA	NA	TGTGCCAGCAGTGTTTCGAGCCTTAGGGGCGAGCAGTACTTC	CASSVSSLRGEQYF
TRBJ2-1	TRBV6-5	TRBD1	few	TGTGCCAGCAGTAGGACAGGGCGGCTACTCAATGAGCAGTTCTTC	CASSRTGRLLNEQFF
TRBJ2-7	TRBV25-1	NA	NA	TGTGCCAGCAGTGAGGCTGGCGGCTCTCTGCGCGAGCAGTACTTC	CASSEAGGSLREQYF
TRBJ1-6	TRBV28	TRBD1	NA	TGTGCCAGCAGTCGTCCGGACAGGGTTTGGTCACCCCTCCACTTT	CASSRPDRVWSPLHF
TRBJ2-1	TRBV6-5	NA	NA	TGTGCCAGCAGTGTTAGGGGCTCCTACAATGAGCAGTTCTTC	CASSVRGSYNEQFF
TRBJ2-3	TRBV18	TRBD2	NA	TGTGCCAGCTCACAATCCGGGACTACTCTCACAGATACGCAGTATTTT	CASSQSGTTLTDTQYF
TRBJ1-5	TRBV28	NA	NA	TGTGCCAGCAGAACGTGGGGGGGCAATCAGCCCCAGCATTTT	CASRTWGGNQPQHF
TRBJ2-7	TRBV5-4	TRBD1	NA	TGTGCCAGCAGCAAACCCACTTCCGACAGGGGGAACTACTACGAGCAGTACTTC	CASSKPTSDRGNYYEQYF
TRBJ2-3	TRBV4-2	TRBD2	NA	TGTGCCAGCAGCCGGCAACTAGCGGGGGCCGGGGAGCTAGATACGCAGTATTTT	CASSRQLAGAGELDTQYF
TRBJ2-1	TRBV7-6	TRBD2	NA	TGTGCCAGCAGCTTAGCGTTAGCGGGGACGTACAATGAGCAGTTCTTC	CASSLALAGTYNEQFF
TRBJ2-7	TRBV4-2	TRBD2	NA	TGTGCCAGCAGCCAGGGACTAGCGCACTCCTACGAGCAGTACTTC	CASSQGLAHSYEQYF
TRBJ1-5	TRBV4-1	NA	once	TGCGCCAGCAGCCATCAGGGGTCTGGCAATCAGCCCCAGCATTTT	CASSHQGSGNQPQHF
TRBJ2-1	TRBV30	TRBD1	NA	TGTGCCTGGCATACAGGGGGATACAATGAGCAGTTCTTC	CAWHTGGYNEQFF
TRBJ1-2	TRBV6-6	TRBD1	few	TGTGCCAGCAGTTACATTGGGACAGGGGGCCCGGGAGGCTACACCTTC	CASSYIGTGGPGGYTF
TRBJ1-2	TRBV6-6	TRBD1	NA	TGTGCCAGCAGTTACCCAGGGACAGGGACCTATGGCTACACCTTC	CASSYPGTGTYGYTF
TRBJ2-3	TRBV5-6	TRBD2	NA	TGTGCCAGCAGCATTGGGCCTACTAGCGGGGGCGCAGATACGCAGTATTTT	CASSIGPTSGGADTQYF